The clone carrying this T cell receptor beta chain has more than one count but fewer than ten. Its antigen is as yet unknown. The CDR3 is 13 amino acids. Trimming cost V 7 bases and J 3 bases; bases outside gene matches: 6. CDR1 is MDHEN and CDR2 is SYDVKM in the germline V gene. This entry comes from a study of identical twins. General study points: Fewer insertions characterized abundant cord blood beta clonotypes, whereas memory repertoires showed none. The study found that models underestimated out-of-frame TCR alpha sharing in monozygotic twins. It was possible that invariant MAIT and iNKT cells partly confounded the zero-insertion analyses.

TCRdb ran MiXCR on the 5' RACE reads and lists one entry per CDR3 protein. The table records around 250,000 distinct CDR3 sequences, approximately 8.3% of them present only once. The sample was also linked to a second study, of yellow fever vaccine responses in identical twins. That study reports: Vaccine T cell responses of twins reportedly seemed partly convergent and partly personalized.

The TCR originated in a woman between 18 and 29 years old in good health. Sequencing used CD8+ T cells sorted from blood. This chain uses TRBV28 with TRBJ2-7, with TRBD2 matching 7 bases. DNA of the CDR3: TGTGCCAGCATCCCTCCGGGAGGCTACGAGCAGTACTTC. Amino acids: CASIPPGGYEQYF. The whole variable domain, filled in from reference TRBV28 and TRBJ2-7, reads DVKVTQSSRYLVKRTGEKVFLECVQDMDHENMFWYRQDPGLGLRLIYFSYDVKMKEKGDIPEGYSVSREKKERFSLILESASTNQTSMYLCASIPPGGYEQYFGPGTRLTVT.